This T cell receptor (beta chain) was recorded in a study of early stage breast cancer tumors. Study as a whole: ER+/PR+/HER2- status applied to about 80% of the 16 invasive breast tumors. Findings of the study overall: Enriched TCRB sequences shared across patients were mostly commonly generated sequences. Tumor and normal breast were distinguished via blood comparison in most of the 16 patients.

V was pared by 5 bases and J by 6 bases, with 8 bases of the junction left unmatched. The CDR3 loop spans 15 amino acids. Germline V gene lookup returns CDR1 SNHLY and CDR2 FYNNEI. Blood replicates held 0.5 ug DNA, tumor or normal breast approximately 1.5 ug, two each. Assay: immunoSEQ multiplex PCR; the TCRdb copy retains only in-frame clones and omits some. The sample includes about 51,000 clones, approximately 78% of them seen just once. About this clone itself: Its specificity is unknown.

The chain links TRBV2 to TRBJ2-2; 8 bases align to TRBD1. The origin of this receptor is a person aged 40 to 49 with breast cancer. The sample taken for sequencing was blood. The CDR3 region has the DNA TGTGCCAGCAGTTTCCAGGGGGCGGGCGCCGGGGAGCTGTTTTTT. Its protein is CASSFQGAGAGELFF.